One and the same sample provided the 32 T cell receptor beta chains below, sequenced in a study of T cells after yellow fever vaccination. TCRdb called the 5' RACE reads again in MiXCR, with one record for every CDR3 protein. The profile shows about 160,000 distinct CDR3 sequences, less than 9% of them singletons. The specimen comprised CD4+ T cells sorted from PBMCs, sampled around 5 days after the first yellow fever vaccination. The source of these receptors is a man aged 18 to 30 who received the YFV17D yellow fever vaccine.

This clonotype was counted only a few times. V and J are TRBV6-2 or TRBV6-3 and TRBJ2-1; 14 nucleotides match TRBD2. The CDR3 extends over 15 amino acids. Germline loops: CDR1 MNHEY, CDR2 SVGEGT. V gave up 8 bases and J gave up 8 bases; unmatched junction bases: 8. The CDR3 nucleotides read TGTGCCAGCCACAGACTAGCGGGGGGGAGCGATGAGCAGTTCTTC. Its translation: CASHRLAGGSDEQFF.

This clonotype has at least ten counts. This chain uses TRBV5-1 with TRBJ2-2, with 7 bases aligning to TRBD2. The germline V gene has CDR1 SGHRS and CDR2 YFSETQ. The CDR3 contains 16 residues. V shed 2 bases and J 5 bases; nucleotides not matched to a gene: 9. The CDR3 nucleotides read TGCGCCAGCAGCTTCATGGGAGGGTTTCGGACCGGGGAGCTGTTTTTT. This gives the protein CASSFMGGFRTGELFF. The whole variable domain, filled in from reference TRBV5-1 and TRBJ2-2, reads KAGVTQTPRYLIKTRGQQVTLSCSPISGHRSVSWYQQTPGQGLQFLFEYFSETQRNKGNFPGRFSGRQFSNSRSEMNVSTLELGDSALYLCASSFMGGFRTGELFFGEGSRLTVL.

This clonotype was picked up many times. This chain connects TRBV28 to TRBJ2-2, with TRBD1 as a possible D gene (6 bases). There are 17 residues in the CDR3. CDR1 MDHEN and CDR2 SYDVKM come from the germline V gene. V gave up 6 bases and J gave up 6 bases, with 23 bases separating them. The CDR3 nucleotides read TGTGCCAGCAGCCCTGGACAGTTCGATAAGGGGGCCGGGGAGCTGTTTTTT. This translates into CASSPGQFDKGAGELFF.

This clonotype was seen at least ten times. The CDR3: CSATTRQGVGTDTQYF. The CDR3 nucleotides are TGCAGTGCAACCACTCGACAGGGGGTAGGCACAGATACGCAGTATTTT. J is TRBJ2-3 and V is TRBV20-1; 9 nucleotides line up with TRBD1. The CDR3 extends over 16 amino acids. CDR1 and CDR2 (germline): DFQATT, SNEGSKA (reference sequence). V shed 6 bases and J 1 base; nucleotides not matched to a gene: 11.

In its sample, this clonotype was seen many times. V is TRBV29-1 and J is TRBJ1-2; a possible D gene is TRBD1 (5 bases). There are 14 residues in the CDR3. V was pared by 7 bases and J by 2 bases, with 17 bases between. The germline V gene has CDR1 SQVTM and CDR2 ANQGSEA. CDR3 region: CSAKGTPSNYGYTF. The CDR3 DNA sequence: TGCAGCGCCAAGGGGACCCCCTCAAACTATGGCTACACCTTC.

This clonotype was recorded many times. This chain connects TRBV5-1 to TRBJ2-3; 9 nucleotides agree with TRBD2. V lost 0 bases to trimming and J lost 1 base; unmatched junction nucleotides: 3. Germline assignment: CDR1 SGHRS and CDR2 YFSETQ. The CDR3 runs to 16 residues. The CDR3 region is CASSLELAGGTDTQYF. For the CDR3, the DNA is TGCGCCAGCAGCTTGGAACTAGCGGGCGGCACAGATACGCAGTATTTT.

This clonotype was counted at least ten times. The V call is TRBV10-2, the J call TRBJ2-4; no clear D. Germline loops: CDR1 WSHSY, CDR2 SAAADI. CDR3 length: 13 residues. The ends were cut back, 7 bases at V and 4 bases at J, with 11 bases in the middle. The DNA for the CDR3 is TGCGCCAGCATGTTGGAACCGAAAAACATTCAGTACTTC. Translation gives CASMLEPKNIQYF.

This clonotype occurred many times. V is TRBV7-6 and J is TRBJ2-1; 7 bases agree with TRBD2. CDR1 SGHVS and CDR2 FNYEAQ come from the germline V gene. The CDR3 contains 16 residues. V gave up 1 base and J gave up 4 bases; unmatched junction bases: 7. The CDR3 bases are TGTGCCAGCAGCTTAGTGGTGAGGCGGGGGTACAATGAGCAGTTCTTC. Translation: CASSLVVRRGYNEQFF.

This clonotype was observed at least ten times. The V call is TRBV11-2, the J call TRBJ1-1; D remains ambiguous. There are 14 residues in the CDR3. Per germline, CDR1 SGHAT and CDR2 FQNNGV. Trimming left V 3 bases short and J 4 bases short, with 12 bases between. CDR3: CASSFLGSGTEAFF. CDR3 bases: TGTGCCAGCAGCTTTCTGGGGTCGGGCACTGAAGCTTTCTTT.

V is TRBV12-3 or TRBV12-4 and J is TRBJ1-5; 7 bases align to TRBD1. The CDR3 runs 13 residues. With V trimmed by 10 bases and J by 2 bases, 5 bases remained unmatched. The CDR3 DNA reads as TGTGCCACCCGTGGACAGGGCAATCAGCCCCAGCATTTT. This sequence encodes CATRGQGNQPQHF.

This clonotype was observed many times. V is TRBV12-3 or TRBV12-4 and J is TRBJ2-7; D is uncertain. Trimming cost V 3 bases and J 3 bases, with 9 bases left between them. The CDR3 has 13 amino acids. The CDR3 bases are TGTGCCAGCAGTTTTGTAGCCGGCTACGAGCAGTACGTC. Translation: CASSFVAGYEQYV.

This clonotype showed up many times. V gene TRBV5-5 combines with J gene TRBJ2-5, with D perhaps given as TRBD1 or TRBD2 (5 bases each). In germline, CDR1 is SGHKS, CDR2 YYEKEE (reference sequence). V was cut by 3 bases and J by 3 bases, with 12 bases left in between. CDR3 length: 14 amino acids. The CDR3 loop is CASSWGRGEETQYF. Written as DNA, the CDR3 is TGTGCCAGCAGCTGGGGACGGGGCGAAGAGACCCAGTACTTC.

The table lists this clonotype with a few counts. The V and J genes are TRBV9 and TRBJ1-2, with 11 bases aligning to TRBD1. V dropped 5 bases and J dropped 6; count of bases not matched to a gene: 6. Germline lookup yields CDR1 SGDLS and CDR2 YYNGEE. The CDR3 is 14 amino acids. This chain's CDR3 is CASSRGGQGDGYTF. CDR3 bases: TGTGCCAGCAGTCGAGGGGGACAGGGGGATGGCTACACCTTC.

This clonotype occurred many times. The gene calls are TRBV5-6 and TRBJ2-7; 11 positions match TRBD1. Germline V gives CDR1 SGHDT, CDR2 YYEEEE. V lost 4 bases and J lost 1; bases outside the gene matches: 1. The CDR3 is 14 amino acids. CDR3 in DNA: TGTGCCAGCAGCCGGGACAGGGGGTCCTACGAGCAGTACTTC. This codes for CASSRDRGSYEQYF.

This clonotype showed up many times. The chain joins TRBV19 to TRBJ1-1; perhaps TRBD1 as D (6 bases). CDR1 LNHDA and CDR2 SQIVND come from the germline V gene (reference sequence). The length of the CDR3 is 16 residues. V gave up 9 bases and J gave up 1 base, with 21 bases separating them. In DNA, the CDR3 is TGTGCCAGCAGCAGGGGTCGGGTAATTAGGAACACTGAAGCTTTCTTT. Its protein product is CASSRGRVIRNTEAFF.

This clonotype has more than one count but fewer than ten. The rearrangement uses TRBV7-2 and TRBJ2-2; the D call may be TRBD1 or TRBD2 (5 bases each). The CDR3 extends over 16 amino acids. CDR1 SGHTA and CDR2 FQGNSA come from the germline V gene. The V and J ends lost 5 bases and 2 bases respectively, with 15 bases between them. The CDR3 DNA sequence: TGTGCCAGCAGCATCCGGACGGGGCCCAACACCGGGGAGCTGTTTTTT. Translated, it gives CASSIRTGPNTGELFF. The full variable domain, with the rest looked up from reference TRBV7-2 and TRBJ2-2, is GAGVSQSPSNKVTEKGKDVELRCDPISGHTALYWYRQSLGQGLEFLIYFQGNSAPDKSGLPSDRFSAERTGGSVSTLTIQRTQQEDSAVYLCASSIRTGPNTGELFFGEGSRLTVL.

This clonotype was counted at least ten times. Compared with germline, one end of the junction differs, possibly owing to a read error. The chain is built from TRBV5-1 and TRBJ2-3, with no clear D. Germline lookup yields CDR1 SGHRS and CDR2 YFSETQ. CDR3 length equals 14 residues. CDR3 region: CASSLRSSTDTQYF. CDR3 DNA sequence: TGTGCCAGCAGCTTAAGGTCCAGCACAGATACGCAGTATTTT.

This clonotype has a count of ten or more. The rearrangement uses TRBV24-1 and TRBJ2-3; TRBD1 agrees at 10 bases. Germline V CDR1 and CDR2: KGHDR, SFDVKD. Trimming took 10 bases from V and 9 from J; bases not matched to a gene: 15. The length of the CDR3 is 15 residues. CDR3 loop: CATQPSTGGEGTQYF. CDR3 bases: TGTGCCACACAGCCCTCGACAGGGGGCGAGGGGACGCAGTATTTT.

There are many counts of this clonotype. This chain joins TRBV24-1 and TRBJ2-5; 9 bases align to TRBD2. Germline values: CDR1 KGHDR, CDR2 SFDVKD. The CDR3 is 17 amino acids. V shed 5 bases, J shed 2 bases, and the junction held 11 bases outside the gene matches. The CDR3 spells CATSGPTLAGIQETQYF. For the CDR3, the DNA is TGTGCCACCAGTGGTCCCACCCTAGCGGGGATACAAGAGACCCAGTACTTC.

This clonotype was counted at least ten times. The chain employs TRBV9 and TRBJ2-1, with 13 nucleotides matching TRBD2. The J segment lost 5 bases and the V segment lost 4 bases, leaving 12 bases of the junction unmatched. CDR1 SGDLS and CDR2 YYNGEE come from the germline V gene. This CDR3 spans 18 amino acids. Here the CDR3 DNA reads TGTGCCAGCAGCAAAACTAGCGGGGGGGTCTCGGGGAACAATGAGCAGTTCTTC. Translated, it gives CASSKTSGGVSGNNEQFF.

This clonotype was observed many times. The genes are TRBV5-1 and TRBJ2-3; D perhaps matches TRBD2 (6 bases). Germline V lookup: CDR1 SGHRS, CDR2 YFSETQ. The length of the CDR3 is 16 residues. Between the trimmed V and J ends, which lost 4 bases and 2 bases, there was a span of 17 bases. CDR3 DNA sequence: TGCGCCAGCAGCCCGGTTCGGGCGGGACTCACAGATACGCAGTATTTT. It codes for CASSPVRAGLTDTQYF.

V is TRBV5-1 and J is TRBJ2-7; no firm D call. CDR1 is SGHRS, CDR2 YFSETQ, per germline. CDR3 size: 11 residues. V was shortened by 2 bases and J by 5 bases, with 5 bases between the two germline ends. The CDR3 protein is CASSLRDEQYF. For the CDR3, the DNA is TGCGCCAGCAGCTTAAGGGACGAGCAGTACTTC.

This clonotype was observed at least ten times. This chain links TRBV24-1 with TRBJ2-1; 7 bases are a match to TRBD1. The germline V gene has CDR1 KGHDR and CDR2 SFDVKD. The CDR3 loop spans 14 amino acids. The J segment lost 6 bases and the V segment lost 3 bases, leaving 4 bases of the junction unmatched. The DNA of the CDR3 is TGTGCCACCAGTGATCGGCAGGGGGTCAATGAGCAGTTCTTC. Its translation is CATSDRQGVNEQFF.

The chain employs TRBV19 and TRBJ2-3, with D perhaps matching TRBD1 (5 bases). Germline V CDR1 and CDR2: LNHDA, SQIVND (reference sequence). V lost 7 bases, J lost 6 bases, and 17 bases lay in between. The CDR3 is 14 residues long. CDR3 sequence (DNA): TGTGCCAGTACTCGTGGGGCTGCAGGGGATACGCAGTATTTT. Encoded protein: CASTRGAAGDTQYF.

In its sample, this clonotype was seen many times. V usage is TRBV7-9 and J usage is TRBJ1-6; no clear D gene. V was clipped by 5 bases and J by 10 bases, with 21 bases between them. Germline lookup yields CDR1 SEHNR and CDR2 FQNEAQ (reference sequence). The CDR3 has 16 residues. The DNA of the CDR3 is TGTGCCAGCAGCCCCGTGGGTGGAAGAGCGGAATCACCCCTCCACTTT. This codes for CASSPVGGRAESPLHF.

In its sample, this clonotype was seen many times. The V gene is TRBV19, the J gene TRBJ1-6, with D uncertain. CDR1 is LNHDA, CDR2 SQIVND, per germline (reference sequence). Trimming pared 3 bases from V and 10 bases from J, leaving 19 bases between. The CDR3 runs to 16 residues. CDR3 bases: TGTGCCAGTAGTATGGCCACACGGTCTGGAGGGTCACCCCTCCACTTT. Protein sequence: CASSMATRSGGSPLHF.

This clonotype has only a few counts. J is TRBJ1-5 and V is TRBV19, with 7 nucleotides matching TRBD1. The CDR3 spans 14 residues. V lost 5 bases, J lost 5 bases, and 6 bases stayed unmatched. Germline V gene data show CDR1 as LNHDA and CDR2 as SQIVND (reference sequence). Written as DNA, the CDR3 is TGTGCCAGTAGTTTACAGGGGATCGATCAGCCCCAGCATTTT. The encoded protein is CASSLQGIDQPQHF.

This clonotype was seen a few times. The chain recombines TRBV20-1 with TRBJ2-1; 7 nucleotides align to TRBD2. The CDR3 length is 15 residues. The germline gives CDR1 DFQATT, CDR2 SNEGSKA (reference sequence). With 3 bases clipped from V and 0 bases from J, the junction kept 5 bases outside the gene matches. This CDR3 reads CSARTSSSSYNEQFF. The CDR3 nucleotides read TGCAGTGCTAGGACTAGCTCTAGCTCCTACAATGAGCAGTTCTTC.

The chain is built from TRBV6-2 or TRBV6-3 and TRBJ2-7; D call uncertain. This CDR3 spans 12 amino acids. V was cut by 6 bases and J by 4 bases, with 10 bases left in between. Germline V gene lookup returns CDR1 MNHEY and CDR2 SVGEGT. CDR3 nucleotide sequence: TGTGCCAGCAGCGGAGAGCTTTACGAGCAGTACGTC. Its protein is CASSGELYEQYV.

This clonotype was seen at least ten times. DNA of the CDR3: TGTGCCAGCAGCTATGGGAAAGGGAGAAGGAACACTGAAGCTTTCTTT. This codes for CASSYGKGRRNTEAFF. The rearrangement joins TRBV11-2 to TRBJ1-1; D gene ambiguous. The V end lost 4 bases, the J end lost 1 base, and 16 bases lay between the germline ends. There are 16 residues in the CDR3. Per germline, CDR1 SGHAT and CDR2 FQNNGV. Full variable domain (remainder filled in from reference TRBV11-2 and TRBJ1-1): EAGVAQSPRYKIIEKRQSVAFWCNPISGHATLYWYQQILGQGPKLLIQFQNNGVVDDSQLPKDRFSAERLKGVDSTLKIQPAKLEDSAVYLCASSYGKGRRNTEAFFGQGTRLTVV.

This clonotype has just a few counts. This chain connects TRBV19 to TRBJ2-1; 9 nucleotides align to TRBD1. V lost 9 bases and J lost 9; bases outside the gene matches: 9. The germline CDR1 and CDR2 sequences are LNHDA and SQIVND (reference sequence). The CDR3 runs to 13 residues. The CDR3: CASLTGGRGEQFF. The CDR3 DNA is TGTGCCAGCCTGACAGGGGGACGGGGTGAGCAGTTCTTC.

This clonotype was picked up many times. CDR3 sequence reads: CAWSFGLAGVGEQYF. The CDR3 nucleotides are TGTGCCTGGAGTTTTGGCCTAGCGGGGGTAGGGGAGCAGTACTTC. This chain joins TRBV30 and TRBJ2-7; 10 bases map to TRBD2. Germline V gene data show CDR1 as GTSNPN and CDR2 as SVGIG (reference sequence). The V and J ends lost 2 bases and 7 bases, in that order; junction bases with no gene match: 11. The CDR3 spans 15 residues.